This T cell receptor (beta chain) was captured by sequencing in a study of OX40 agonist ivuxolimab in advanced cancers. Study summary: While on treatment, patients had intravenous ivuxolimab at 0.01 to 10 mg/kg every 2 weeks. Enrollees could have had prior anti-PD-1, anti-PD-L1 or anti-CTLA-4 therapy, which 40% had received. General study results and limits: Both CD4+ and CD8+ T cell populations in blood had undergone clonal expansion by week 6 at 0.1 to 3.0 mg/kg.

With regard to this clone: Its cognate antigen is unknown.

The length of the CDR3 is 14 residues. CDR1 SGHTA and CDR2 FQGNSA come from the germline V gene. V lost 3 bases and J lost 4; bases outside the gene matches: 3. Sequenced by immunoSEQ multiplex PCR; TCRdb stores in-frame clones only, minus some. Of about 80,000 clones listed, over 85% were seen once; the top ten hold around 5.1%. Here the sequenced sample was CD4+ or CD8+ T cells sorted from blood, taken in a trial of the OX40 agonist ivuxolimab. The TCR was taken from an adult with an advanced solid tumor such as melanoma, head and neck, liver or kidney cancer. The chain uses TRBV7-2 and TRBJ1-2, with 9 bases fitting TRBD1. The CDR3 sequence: CASSLGQGVYGYTF. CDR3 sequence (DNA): TGTGCCAGCAGCTTGGGACAGGGCGTCTATGGCTACACCTTC. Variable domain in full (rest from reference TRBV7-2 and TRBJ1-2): GAGVSQSPSNKVTEKGKDVELRCDPISGHTALYWYRQSLGQGLEFLIYFQGNSAPDKSGLPSDRFSAERTGGSVSTLTIQRTQQEDSAVYLCASSLGQGVYGYTFGSGTRLTVV.